This TCR beta chain was obtained from a study of shared clonotypes between healthy human individuals. Turning to the study itself: Three plates each covered CD4 naive and memory; CD8 naive two, CD8 memory one.

Trimming took off 6 bases at V and 8 bases at J, with 10 bases between the two ends. The CDR3 covers 11 residues. The germline CDR1 and CDR2 sequences are MNHEY and SVGAGI. For each subset, genomic DNA was distributed in equal portions over several immunoSEQ plates. Here immunoSEQ multiplex PCR was the method, and the copy in TCRdb shows in-frame clones only, minus some. The sample contains about 2 million clones, 95% of which appear only once. Sequencing used naive CD4+ T cells sorted from blood. This sample's subset: CD45RA+ positively selected. The TCR sequence derives from a man aged 18-30 years in good health. J is TRBJ1-2 and V is TRBV6-5; no reliable D call. DNA for the CDR3: TGTGCCAGCAGAACGGGGAGAGGCTACACCTTC. As protein: CASRTGRGYTF.